Listed below are T cell receptor beta chains from one sample, sequenced in a study of blood T cell repertoires in COVID-19. TCRdb's copy holds only in-frame clones and misses some; the assay was immunoSEQ multiplex PCR. The profile shows 150,000 to 200,000 clones, approximately 80% of them singletons. The sample consisted of PBMCs or T cells enriched from blood (not recorded which). The source is a man in his forties or fifties who had recovered from COVID-19. Each CDR3 is given with its conserved first and last residue. Fields, in order: clone size, J gene, D gene, V gene, CDR3 DNA, CDR3 protein. A D gene is named only where the DNA matches it firmly. Where a row states a size, it is once, few, many or the class of an expanded clone; other rows omit it.

>NA|TRBJ1-2|NA|TRBV12-3/TRBV12-4
TGTGCCAGCTCCCATAGAAGGGGAGGAGGCTACACCTTC
CASSHRRGGGYTF
>NA|TRBJ2-5|NA|TRBV5-1
TGCGCCAGCACAGCTTGGCACTACGAAGAGACCCAGTACTTC
CASTAWHYEETQYF
>NA|TRBJ2-1|NA|TRBV14
TGTGCCAGCAGCCAAGATCATCTCCCGGGGGGCCGGGACAATGAGCAGTTCTTC
CASSQDHLPGGRDNEQFF
>few|TRBJ2-1|TRBD2|TRBV6-5
TGTGCCAGCAGTTCAACCGGACTAGTGGGCTACAATGAGCAGTTCTTC
CASSSTGLVGYNEQFF
>NA|TRBJ2-7|NA|TRBV10-1
TGCGCCAGCAGTACAGGGTTGGGCGAGCAGTACTTC
CASSTGLGEQYF
>NA|TRBJ1-4|NA|TRBV27
TGTGCCAGCAGCCTAGACAGGAAATCGGAAAAACTGTTTTTT
CASSLDRKSEKLFF
>NA|TRBJ2-7|TRBD1|TRBV19
TGTGCCAGTAGTAGCAAACAGGGGGCCTACGAGCAGTACTTC
CASSSKQGAYEQYF
>NA|TRBJ1-1|NA|TRBV12-5
TGTGCTAGTGGTTTGGGCGGGGGCAGCCCTGAAATCACTGAAGCTTTCTTT
CASGLGGGSPEITEAFF
>NA|TRBJ1-2|NA|TRBV7-9
TGTGCCAGCAGCCAGGGGAACAAGGACATAATTGGCTACACCTTC
CASSQGNKDIIGYTF
>NA|TRBJ2-7|NA|TRBV5-1
TGCGCCAGCAGCTTGGCAGCGCGTACAACCTACGAGCAGTACTTC
CASSLAARTTYEQYF
>NA|TRBJ1-2|TRBD1|TRBV13
TGTGCCAGCAGCTTAGTCCGTACCAGGGGGAACTATGGCTACACCTTC
CASSLVRTRGNYGYTF
>NA|TRBJ1-2|TRBD1|TRBV27
TGTGCCAGCAGTTTACTCGCAGGGGGAGGAGGCCCAGGGATGTCTGGCTACACCTTC
CASSLLAGGGGPGMSGYTF
>NA|TRBJ1-4|NA|TRBV2
TGTGCCAGCAGACCCCTGACAGCAACTAATGAAAAACTGTTTTTT
CASRPLTATNEKLFF
>NA|TRBJ1-1|NA|TRBV19
TGTGCCAGTAGTATGGGGGGGGGCCTAGAAGCTTTCTTT
CASSMGGGLEAFF
>once|TRBJ1-2|NA|TRBV6-5
TGTGCCAGCAGCGCGGGTAACTATGGCTACACCTTC
CASSAGNYGYTF
>NA|TRBJ1-2|NA|TRBV7-9
TGTGCCAGCAGCTTAGCTGGCAGGGGCGATGAGGGCTACACCTTC
CASSLAGRGDEGYTF
>NA|TRBJ2-1|NA|TRBV27
TGTGCCAGCAGTTCCGAGAGAACCTCCTACAATGAGCAGTTCTTC
CASSSERTSYNEQFF
>NA|TRBJ1-2|TRBD1|TRBV6-5
TGTGCCAGCAGTTACACCCACAGGGGGATCGGCTATGGCTACACCTTC
CASSYTHRGIGYGYTF
>NA|TRBJ2-3|TRBD1|TRBV24-1
TGTGCCACCAACCCGGGGACAGCTACCACAGATACGCAGTATTTT
CATNPGTATTDTQYF
>NA|TRBJ1-6|NA|TRBV28
TGTGCCAGCAGGGGGGACACTGATAATTCACCCCTCCACTTT
CASRGDTDNSPLHF
>NA|TRBJ1-5|TRBD1|TRBV30
TGTGCCTGGAGATCCACAGGGGGCCCTCAGCCCCAGCATTTT
CAWRSTGGPQPQHF
>NA|TRBJ1-6|NA|TRBV27
TGTGCCAGCTCAGGGGATCGAAATTCACCCCTCCACTTT
CASSGDRNSPLHF
>NA|TRBJ2-4|NA|TRBV7-3
TGTGCCAGCAGCTTATTTGGCCGGCAGGGGCCGAAAGGGGCCAAAAACATTCAGTACTTC
CASSLFGRQGPKGAKNIQYF
>NA|TRBJ1-5|NA|TRBV28
TGTGCCAGCAGTTTCATTGGACGGGGGGCCGGGAATCAGCCCCAGCATTTT
CASSFIGRGAGNQPQHF
>NA|TRBJ1-1|TRBD1|TRBV6-5
TGTGCCAGCAGTTACGAATTAGGGACAGGGACTGAAGCTTTCTTT
CASSYELGTGTEAFF
>NA|TRBJ1-2|NA|TRBV3-1/TRBV3-2
TGTGCCAGCAGCCGTACTTCAGGGGACTATGGCTACACCTTC
CASSRTSGDYGYTF
>NA|TRBJ1-6|TRBD1|TRBV11-2
TGTGCCAGCAGCTTAGGCAGGGGGCTTAATTCACCCCTCCACTTT
CASSLGRGLNSPLHF